A selection of T cell receptor beta chains follows, all from one sample in a study of cytomegalovirus exposure and HLA in healthy donors. Profiled with immunoSEQ multiplex PCR; TCRdb holds only in-frame clones, not every one. The profile covers 95,000 to 150,000 clones, with 15% appearing a single time and roughly 2% taken by the ten largest. Sequenced material: PBMCs. The receptors stem from a woman aged 18-29 years in good health and CMV-seronegative. Each CDR3 is given with its conserved first and last residue.

>TRBJ2-7|TRBV30
CAWSVGTGGSEQYF
>TRBJ1-3|TRBV21-1
CASSKARPTSQGNTIYF
>TRBJ2-5|TRBV6-6
CASTEDREETQYF
>TRBJ1-2|TRBV6-5
CASSHDRTGNYGYTF
>TRBJ2-1|TRBV9
CASSPGGALSEQFF
>TRBJ2-2|TRBV5-1
CASSLTGSNTGELFF
>TRBJ1-6|TRBV13
CASSQVLGGQGLSPLHF
>TRBJ2-5|TRBV5-4
CASSLGPYGGAGETQYF
>TRBJ1-5|TRBV27
CASSPMGQGSNQPQHF
>TRBJ2-5|TRBV2
CASIQREAGFGTQYF
>TRBJ2-5|TRBV7-9
CASSSTSGSESQETQYF